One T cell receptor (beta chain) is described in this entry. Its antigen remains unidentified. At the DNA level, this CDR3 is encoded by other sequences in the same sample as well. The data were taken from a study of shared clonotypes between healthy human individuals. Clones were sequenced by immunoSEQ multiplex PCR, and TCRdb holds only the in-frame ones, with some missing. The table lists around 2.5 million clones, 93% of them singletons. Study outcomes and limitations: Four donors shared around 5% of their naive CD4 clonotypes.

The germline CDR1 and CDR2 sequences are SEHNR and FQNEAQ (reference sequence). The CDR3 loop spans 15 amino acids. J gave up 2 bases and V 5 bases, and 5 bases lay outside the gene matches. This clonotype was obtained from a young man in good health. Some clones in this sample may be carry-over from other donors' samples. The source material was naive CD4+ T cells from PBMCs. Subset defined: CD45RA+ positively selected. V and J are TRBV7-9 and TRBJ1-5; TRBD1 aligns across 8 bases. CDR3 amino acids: CASSRTGSGNQPQHF. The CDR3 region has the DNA TGTGCCAGCAGCCGGACAGGGAGTGGCAATCAGCCCCAGCATTTT.